A selection of T cell receptor beta chains follows, all from one sample in a study of shared T cell receptors in the human thymus. Generated by immunoSEQ multiplex PCR, the TCRdb table keeps only in-frame clones and is missing some. The table records under 450,000 clones, approximately 95% of them present only once. Input material: thymocytes. These receptors were taken from a human donor. CDR3s leave out the opening cysteine and the closing phenylalanine or tryptophan. Fields, in order: J gene, V gene, CDR3 protein.

>TRBJ2-3|TRBV10-3
AISGLSRESSVSTDTQY
>TRBJ2-1|TRBV28
ASSSTSTSYNEQF
>TRBJ1-1|TRBV6-5
ASSLGPRPMNTEAF
>TRBJ2-1|TRBV27
ASSFNQGGQSQTSGINEQF
>TRBJ2-1|TRBV4-3
ASSQVWQGAQNEQF
>TRBJ1-5|TRBV10-1
ASSLEDQPQH
>TRBJ1-2|TRBV5-6
ASSFDRVAGYT
>TRBJ2-5|TRBV12-5
ASGIGTDLGETQY
>TRBJ2-1|TRBV27
ASRTQGLDLHNEQF
>TRBJ2-7|TRBV28
ASSLYSHINEQY
>TRBJ1-2|TRBV28
ASSFRWDRGRVGYT
>TRBJ2-5|TRBV4-1
ASSQDWGLYQETQY
>TRBJ2-2|TRBV5-6
ASSHSDRDLGGELF
>TRBJ1-2|TRBV5-4
ASSLDRGWYGYT
>TRBJ1-1|TRBV6-5
ASSYSSYNLVPEAF
>TRBJ2-2|TRBV25-1
ASSEKASERYGELF
>TRBJ2-1|TRBV7-2
ASSLEPGSYYNEQF
>TRBJ2-1|TRBV30
AWEGTSGAAGYNEQF
>TRBJ2-2|TRBV12-5
ASGSRESGELF
>TRBJ2-5|TRBV29-1
SAERGRETQY
>TRBJ2-7|TRBV6-1
ASSPSYEQY
>TRBJ1-5|TRBV10-3
ATWKGGNQPQH